This T cell receptor beta chain came from a study of technical replicates of blood from a handful of donors. V shed 0 bases and J 6 bases; nucleotides not matched to a gene: 7. This CDR3 is built from 15 residues. Germline assignment: CDR1 LGHNA and CDR2 YSLEER. Produced via immunoSEQ multiplex PCR; TCRdb's table is partial and in-frame only. The table shows around 80,000 clones, with 96% occurring only once. The chain carries TRBV4-3 and TRBJ1-2, with 7 bases lining up with TRBD1. The source is a human donor in good health. Sequencing was performed on T cells isolated from PBMCs. The CDR3 region is CASSQESDRLNGYTF. The CDR3 DNA is TGCGCCAGCAGCCAAGAATCGGACAGGTTAAATGGCTACACCTTC.